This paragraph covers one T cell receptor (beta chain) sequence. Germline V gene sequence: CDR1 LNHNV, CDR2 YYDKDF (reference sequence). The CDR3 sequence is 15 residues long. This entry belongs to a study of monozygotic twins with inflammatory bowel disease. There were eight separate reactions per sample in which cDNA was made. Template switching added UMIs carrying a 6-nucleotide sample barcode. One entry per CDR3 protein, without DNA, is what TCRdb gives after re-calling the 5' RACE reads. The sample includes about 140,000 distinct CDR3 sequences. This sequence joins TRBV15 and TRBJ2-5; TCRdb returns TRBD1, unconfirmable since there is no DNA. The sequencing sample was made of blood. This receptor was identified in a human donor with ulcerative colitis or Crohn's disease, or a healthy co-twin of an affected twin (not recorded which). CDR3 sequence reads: CATSRANRGQETQYF.